The 9 T cell receptor beta chains below were found in one sample sequenced in a study of T cell changes during pregnancy in multiple sclerosis. The protocol was immunoSEQ multiplex PCR, while the TCRdb copy is restricted to in-frame clones and leaves out a portion. The sample has 74,000 or so clones; around 90% are singletons. Sequenced here: CD4+ T cells from peripheral blood mononuclear cells, sampled before pregnancy. These receptors originate from a female donor with multiple sclerosis, enrolled in a pregnancy study.

The chain couples TRBV27 to TRBJ2-7, with 8 bases lining up with TRBD2. J was trimmed by 2 bases and V by 6 bases; bases with no gene match: 12. Germline CDR1 reads MNHEY; CDR2 reads SMNVEV (reference sequence). The CDR3 totals 16 residues. This CDR3 is CASSPAGAGGTYEQYF. CDR3 bases: TGTGCCAGCAGCCCCGCGGGGGCGGGAGGTACCTACGAGCAGTACTTC.

The chain couples TRBV9 to TRBJ2-7; no reliable D call. Germline assignment: CDR1 SGDLS and CDR2 YYNGEE. CDR3 length: 13 amino acids. V lost 0 bases and J lost 3, with 7 bases in between. CDR3: CASSVDPGYEQYF. Written as DNA, the CDR3 is TGTGCCAGCAGCGTAGATCCAGGCTACGAGCAGTACTTC.

The rearrangement links TRBV7-2 to TRBJ2-7, with unresolved D. Germline-derived CDR1 and CDR2 are SGHTA and FQGNSA. V shed 5 bases and J shed 0 bases, with 2 bases lying between them. The CDR3 loop spans 11 amino acids. The CDR3 region has the DNA TGTGCCAGCAGCCGCTCCTACGAGCAGTACTTC. This sequence encodes CASSRSYEQYF.

The V gene is TRBV5-6, the J gene TRBJ1-1, with 7 bases matching TRBD1. Germline V gene lookup returns CDR1 SGHDT and CDR2 YYEEEE. The trim removed 0 bases at V and 6 bases at J, leaving 11 bases unmatched. The CDR3 runs to 16 residues. CDR3 sequence reads: CASSLDRGWGTAEAFF. CDR3 coding DNA: TGTGCCAGCAGCTTGGATAGGGGCTGGGGGACAGCTGAAGCTTTCTTT.

V and J are TRBV5-4 and TRBJ2-5; D unclear. Germline CDR1 and CDR2: SGHNT and YYREEE (reference sequence). V was clipped by 4 bases and J by 2 bases, with 9 bases between them. The CDR3 extends over 13 amino acids. In nucleotides, the CDR3 is TGTGCCAGCAGCGGAGAACTGCAAGAGACCCAGTACTTC. Translated, it gives CASSGELQETQYF.

The chain joins TRBV10-3 to TRBJ1-5, with 9 bases matching TRBD1. In germline, CDR1 is ENHRY, CDR2 SYGVKD. Trimming took 2 bases from V and 5 from J; bases not matched to a gene: 1. The CDR3 sequence is 14 residues long. The CDR3 region is CAISERQGDQPQHF. CDR3 nucleotides: TGTGCCATCAGTGAGCGACAGGGGGATCAGCCCCAGCATTTT.

The chain combines TRBV6-1 with TRBJ2-7; 7 bases fit TRBD1. The CDR3 has 15 amino acids. Trimming took 6 bases from V and 0 from J; bases not matched to a gene: 8. Germline V gene data show CDR1 as MNHNS and CDR2 as SASEGT. CDR3 loop: CASSQDRAYSYEQYF. The CDR3 DNA reads as TGTGCCAGCAGCCAAGACAGGGCATACTCCTACGAGCAGTACTTC.

V is TRBV5-1 and J is TRBJ2-2, with TRBD1 identical over 9 bases. The CDR3 is 17 residues long. The germline gives CDR1 SGHRS, CDR2 YFSETQ. V was pared by 3 bases and J by 3 bases, with 9 bases of the junction left unmatched. In DNA, the CDR3 is TGCGCCAGCAGCTCCGGGGACAGGGTCGTGGACACCGGGGAGCTGTTTTTT. It translates to CASSSGDRVVDTGELFF.

The rearrangement uses TRBV5-1 and TRBJ2-1; 14 bases map to TRBD2. From germline, CDR1 is SGHRS and CDR2 YFSETQ. With 4 bases clipped from V and 7 bases from J, the junction kept 4 bases outside the gene matches. The CDR3 contains 15 residues. CDR3 sequence reads: CASSPGLAGVNEQFF. The CDR3 DNA follows: TGCGCCAGCAGCCCGGGACTAGCGGGGGTTAATGAGCAGTTCTTC.